This entry lists 4 T cell receptor beta chains sequenced from one sample in a study of blood T cell repertoires in COVID-19. Sequencing used immunoSEQ multiplex PCR; TCRdb keeps in-frame clones, though not all of them. The profile shows more than 95,000 clones, around 85% of them singletons. Input material: peripheral blood. Source of these receptors: a man aged 50 or older with acute or convalescent COVID-19.

CDR3 sequence: CASSQEGPGYGYTF. The DNA of the CDR3 is TGTGCCAGCAGCCAAGAGGGGCCTGGCTATGGCTACACCTTC. The chain couples TRBV3-1 (or the pseudogene TRBV3-2) to TRBJ1-2; TRBD1 might be the D (5 bases). The ends were cut back, 0 bases at V and 4 bases at J, with 9 bases in the middle. Per the germline V gene, CDR1 is LGHDT and CDR2 is YNNKEL (reference sequence). The CDR3 has 14 amino acids.

The chain recombines TRBV6-6 with TRBJ2-3; 7 bases map to TRBD2. The CDR3 is made up of 16 amino acids. V trimming: 4 bases; J trimming: 6 bases; junction bases outside the gene matches: 13. Germline V lookup: CDR1 MNHNY, CDR2 SVGAGI (reference sequence). CDR3 loop: CASSSRRGVGRDTQYF. Here the CDR3 DNA reads TGTGCCAGCAGTTCCCGACGGGGGGTCGGGCGGGATACGCAGTATTTT.

The genes are TRBV28 and TRBJ2-7; possible D gene TRBD1, 5 bases. Trimming left V 3 bases short and J 1 base short, with 16 bases between. The CDR3 length is 16 residues. The germline gives CDR1 MDHEN, CDR2 SYDVKM. The CDR3 protein is CASSFDLAGLSYEQYF. The CDR3, as DNA: TGTGCCAGCAGTTTTGATTTGGCAGGGCTGTCCTACGAGCAGTACTTC.

The V gene is TRBV4-1, the J gene TRBJ1-5; 10 bases line up with TRBD1. Germline CDR1 reads MGHRA; CDR2 reads YSYEKL. The CDR3 runs 17 residues. Unmatched junction bases numbered 7, after V lost 1 base and J lost 4 bases. The CDR3 here is CASSQAERDRGNQPQHF. The DNA for the CDR3 is TGCGCCAGCAGCCAAGCCGAACGGGACAGGGGTAATCAGCCCCAGCATTTT.